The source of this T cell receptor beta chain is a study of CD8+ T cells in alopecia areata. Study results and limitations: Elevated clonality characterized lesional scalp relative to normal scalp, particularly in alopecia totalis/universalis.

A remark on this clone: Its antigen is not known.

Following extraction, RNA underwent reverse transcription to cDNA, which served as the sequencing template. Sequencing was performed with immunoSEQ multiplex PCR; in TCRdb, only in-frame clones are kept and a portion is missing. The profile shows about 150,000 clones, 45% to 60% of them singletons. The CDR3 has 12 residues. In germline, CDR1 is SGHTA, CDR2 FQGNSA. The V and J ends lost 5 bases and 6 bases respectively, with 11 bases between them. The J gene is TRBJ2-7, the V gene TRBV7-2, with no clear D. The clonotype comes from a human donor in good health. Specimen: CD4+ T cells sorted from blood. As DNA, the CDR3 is TGTGCCAGCAGCCGAGACTGGGGCGAGCAGTACTTC. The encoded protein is CASSRDWGEQYF.